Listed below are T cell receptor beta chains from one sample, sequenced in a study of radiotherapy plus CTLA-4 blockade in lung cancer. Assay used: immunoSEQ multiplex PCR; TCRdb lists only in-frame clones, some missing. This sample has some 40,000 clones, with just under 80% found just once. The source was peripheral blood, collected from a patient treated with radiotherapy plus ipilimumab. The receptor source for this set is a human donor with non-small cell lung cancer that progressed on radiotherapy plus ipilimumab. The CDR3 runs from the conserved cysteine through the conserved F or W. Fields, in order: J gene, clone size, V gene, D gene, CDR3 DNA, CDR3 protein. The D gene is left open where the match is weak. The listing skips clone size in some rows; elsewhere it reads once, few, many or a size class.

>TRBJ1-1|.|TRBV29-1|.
TGCAGCGGGACACCGCTGAACACTGAAGCTTTCTTT
CSGTPLNTEAFF
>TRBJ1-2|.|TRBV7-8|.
TGTGCCAGCAGCTTAGAGGGGGGGGGTTCTAACTATGGCTACACCTTC
CASSLEGGGSNYGYTF
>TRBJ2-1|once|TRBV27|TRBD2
TGTGCCAGCAGTCCGACGCTAGCGGTAGCCTACAATGAGCAGTTCTTC
CASSPTLAVAYNEQFF
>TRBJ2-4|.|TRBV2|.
TGTGCCAGCAGTGACTCGGGAGCCAAAAACATTCAGTACTTC
CASSDSGAKNIQYF
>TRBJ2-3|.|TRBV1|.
TGCACCAGCAGCCAACCAGGTAGCAGGGACTTCACAGATACGCAGTATTTT
CTSSQPGSRDFTDTQYF
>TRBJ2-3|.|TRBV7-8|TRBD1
TGTGCCAGCAGTTACCGCCCGGGACAGAGCACAGATACGCAGTATTTT
CASSYRPGQSTDTQYF
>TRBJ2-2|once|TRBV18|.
TGTGCCAGCTCACCCCGGGGTCCCGGGGAGCTGTTTTTT
CASSPRGPGELFF
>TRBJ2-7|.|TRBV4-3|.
TGCGCCAGCAGCCAAGATGTTTCGGCAGGCCTGAGCTCCTACGAGCAGTACTTC
CASSQDVSAGLSSYEQYF
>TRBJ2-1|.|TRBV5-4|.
TGTGCCAGCAGCTTGGGGACAGCAAGCTCCTACAATGAGCAGTTCTTC
CASSLGTASSYNEQFF
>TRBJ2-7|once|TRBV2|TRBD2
TGTGCCAGCAGACCCACCGCCGGACTAGATTTCGAGCAGTACTTC
CASRPTAGLDFEQYF
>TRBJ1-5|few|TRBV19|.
TGTGCCAGTAACCAGGGACTTTCACAGCCCCAGCATTTT
CASNQGLSQPQHF
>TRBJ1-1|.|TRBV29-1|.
TGCAGCGTTGTAAAGACAGCGAACACTGAAGCTTTCTTT
CSVVKTANTEAFF
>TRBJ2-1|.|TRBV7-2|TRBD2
TGTGCCAGCAGCTTTTCGACTAGCACTTCCTACAATGAGCAGTTCTTC
CASSFSTSTSYNEQFF
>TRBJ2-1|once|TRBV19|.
TGTGCCAGTAGTGCCGGGACCTACAATGAGCAGTTCTTC
CASSAGTYNEQFF
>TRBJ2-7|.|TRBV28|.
TGTGCCAGCAGCGTTCAATTAGGGGAATCCTACGAGCAGTACTTC
CASSVQLGESYEQYF
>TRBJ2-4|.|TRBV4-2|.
TGTGCCAGCAGCCCAGGGCTCGGGCAAAACATTCAGTACTTC
CASSPGLGQNIQYF
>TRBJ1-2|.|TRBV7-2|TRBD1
TGTGCCAGCAGCCTAAGGAGTCAGGGGGACTATGGCTACACCTTC
CASSLRSQGDYGYTF
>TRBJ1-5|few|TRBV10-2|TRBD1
TGCGCCAGCACCCTGGGACAGGGGGATCAGCCCCAGCATTTT
CASTLGQGDQPQHF
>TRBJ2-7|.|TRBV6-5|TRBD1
TGTGCCAGCAGTCCAGGGGGTAATGTTTACGAGCAGTACTTC
CASSPGGNVYEQYF
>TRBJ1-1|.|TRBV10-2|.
TGCGCCAGCGCAAAACAGCCGATGAACACTGAAGCTTTCTTT
CASAKQPMNTEAFF
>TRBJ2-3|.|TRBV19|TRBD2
TGTGCCAGTAGTGACGGGGGGGGGCGCGGAACAGATACGCAGTATTTT
CASSDGGGRGTDTQYF
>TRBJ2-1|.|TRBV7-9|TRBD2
TGTGCCAGCAGCCGACGACCCGGGACTAGCGGGGGCCGCAATGAGCAGTTCTTC
CASSRRPGTSGGRNEQFF
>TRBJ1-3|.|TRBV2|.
TGTGCCAGCAGTGAGGCAGCATCCGGGGGCACCATATATTTT
CASSEAASGGTIYF
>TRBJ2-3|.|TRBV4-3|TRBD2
TGCGCCAGCAGCCATTGGTTGAGCGGGACTAGCGTAACAGATACGCAGTATTTT
CASSHWLSGTSVTDTQYF
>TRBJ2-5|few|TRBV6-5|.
TGTGCCAGCAGCCCCCACCCAGACCAAGAGACCCAGTACTTC
CASSPHPDQETQYF
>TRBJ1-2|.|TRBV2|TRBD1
TGTGCCAGCAGTTTCCCGGGACAGGGAATCGCTATTCGCAACTATGGCTACACCTTC
CASSFPGQGIAIRNYGYTF
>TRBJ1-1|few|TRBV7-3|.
TGTGCCAGCAGTACAAGCACTGAAGCTTTCTTT
CASSTSTEAFF
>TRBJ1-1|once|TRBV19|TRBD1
TGTGCCAGTAGGTTACAGGGGATGAACACTGAAGCTTTCTTT
CASRLQGMNTEAFF
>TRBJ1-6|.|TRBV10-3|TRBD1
TGTGCCATGCGACAGGGGTTTGATAATTCACCCCTCCACTTT
CAMRQGFDNSPLHF
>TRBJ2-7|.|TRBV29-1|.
TGCAGCGTCGTCCGGGACACCACCTACGAGCAGTACTTC
CSVVRDTTYEQYF
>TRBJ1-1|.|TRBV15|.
TGTGCCACCCAACGATACTCCAACACTGAAGCTTTCTTT
CATQRYSNTEAFF
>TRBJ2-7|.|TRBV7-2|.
TGTGCCAGCAGCTTAGAACGGTTCTACGAGCAGTACTTC
CASSLERFYEQYF
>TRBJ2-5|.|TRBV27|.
TGTGCCAGCACCCCTTCGCCCGGGACACCCACTGGGACCCAGTACTTC
CASTPSPGTPTGTQYF
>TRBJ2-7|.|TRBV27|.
TGTGCCAGCAGTTTAGTAGGGGGACCCTACGAGCAGTACTTC
CASSLVGGPYEQYF
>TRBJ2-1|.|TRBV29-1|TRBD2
TGCAGCGTTGACGGGACTAGCGGGGGGGCCTCATGGGAGCAGTTCTTC
CSVDGTSGGASWEQFF
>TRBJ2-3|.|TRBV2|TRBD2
TGTGCCAGCAGTGAACCACTAGCGGGGGGGCCACGGAGCACAGATACGCAGTATTTT
CASSEPLAGGPRSTDTQYF
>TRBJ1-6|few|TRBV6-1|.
TGTGCCAGCAGTGACGGGACTCCCGTTTTCTCCTATAATTCACCCCTCCACTTT
CASSDGTPVFSYNSPLHF
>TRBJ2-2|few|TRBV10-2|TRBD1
TGCGCCAGCAGCCACGACAGGGCCTCGGCCGGGGAGCTGTTTTTT
CASSHDRASAGELFF
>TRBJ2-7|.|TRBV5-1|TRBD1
TGCGCCAGCAGCTTGGAGGGACAGGGGGCCTACGAGCAGTACTTC
CASSLEGQGAYEQYF
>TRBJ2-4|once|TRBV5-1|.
TGCGCCAGCAGCCCTTCGGAGACTCCGACGAGCATTCAGTACTTC
CASSPSETPTSIQYF
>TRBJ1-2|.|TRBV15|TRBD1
TGTGCCACCAGCAGACCGGACAGGGGTAACTATGGCTACACCTTC
CATSRPDRGNYGYTF
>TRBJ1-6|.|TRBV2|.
TGTGCCAGCAGTGAATGGGGCTCCAGGGACTCCTATAATTCACCCCTCCACTTT
CASSEWGSRDSYNSPLHF
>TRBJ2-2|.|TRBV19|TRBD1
TGTGCCAGTAGTACCGGGACAGGGATCCTCGGGGAGCTGTTTTTT
CASSTGTGILGELFF
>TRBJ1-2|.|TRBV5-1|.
TGCGCCAGCAGCTTGGGCAGAAATAACTATGGCTACACCTTC
CASSLGRNNYGYTF
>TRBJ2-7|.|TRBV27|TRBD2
TGTGCCAGCAGAGGACTAGCGGGGGGCCTGGAGCAGTACTTC
CASRGLAGGLEQYF